The present T cell receptor beta chain was sequenced within a study of blood T cells in healthy people across ages. About this clonotype: The antigen remains undetermined.

A J-beta primer mix and a sample-barcoded 5' primer were used in a second PCR of about 7 to 12 cycles. Each cDNA molecule carried a tag from a template-switch adaptor that contained 12 random nucleotides. TCRdb recomputed calls from the 5' RACE reads with MiXCR, one row per CDR3 protein. The sample carries about 1.7 million distinct CDR3 sequences, 28% recorded once. General observations from the study: Greater diversity and more naive CD4+ cells were seen in long-lived donors than in aged donors. Across the age range, TCR beta diversity per million T cells fell in a roughly linear way. PBMCs left unsorted prevented a conclusive naive versus antigen-experienced comparison.

The CDR3 is 15 residues long. Germline CDR1 is MDHEN and CDR2 is SYDVKM. The sample consisted of blood. The TCR sequence derives from a woman younger than 45 in good health. The rearrangement links TRBV28 to TRBJ2-5; 8 bases fit TRBD1. The better agreement between TRBJ2-7 and the DNA end casts doubt on the J call. The CDR3 DNA is TGTGCCAGCAGTTCAGCAGGGGGCGCTATGTACGAGCAGTACTTC. Translation: CASSSAGGAMYEQYF.